This TCR beta chain was sequenced during a study of T cell changes during pregnancy in multiple sclerosis. Repertoires were generated with immunoSEQ multiplex PCR, while TCRdb's copy carries only in-frame clones and drops some. The sample has some 67,000 clones, around 92% seen once. The V end was cut by 2 bases, the J end by 1 base, with 14 bases between. Germline assignment: CDR1 GTSNPN and CDR2 SVGIG (reference sequence). This CDR3 spans 15 amino acids. The sequence came from a female donor with multiple sclerosis, enrolled in a pregnancy study. Sequences were derived from peripheral blood, sampled in the first trimester of pregnancy. The genes are TRBV30 and TRBJ1-1, with a weak D call TRBD1 (5 bases). As DNA, the CDR3 is TGTGCCTGGAGTTTCCACGGGGGGAAGAACACTGAAGCTTTCTTT. Translated, it gives CAWSFHGGKNTEAFF.